The clone carrying this TCR beta chain was counted at least ten times. Its antigen is unidentified. Each patient went into thyroid surgery without having received any treatment. The sample originates from a study of metastatic and nonmetastatic thyroid tumors. The wider study: Malignant and benign thyroid patients had repertoires compared in peripheral blood and tumor or nodule tissue.

Findings and limits, study-wide: Reported TCR beta diversity, measured in blood and tumor, was significantly higher for malignant thyroid tumors than for benign nodules.

Source study methods: In papillary thyroid cancer, a distant-metastasis classifier was built using CDR3 differences across clinicopathological groups. Through MiXCR, TCRdb re-clonotyped the PCR reads. TCRdb, rather than the study authors, made the V and J calls. The sample shows under 25,000 clones, less than 20% of them seen only once. The germline gives CDR1 LGHDT, CDR2 YNNKEL (reference sequence). Trimming left V 0 bases short and J 1 base short, with 16 bases between. CDR3 length: 18 residues. Input material: blood. The chain combines TRBV3-1 with TRBJ2-4; D gene ambiguous. This sequence originates from a female donor with papillary thyroid cancer or a benign thyroid nodule (not recorded which). Some clones in this sample may be carry-over from other donors' samples. The CDR3 protein is CASSQEDLLGFAKNIQYF. In nucleotides, the CDR3 is TGTGCCAGCAGCCAAGAGGACCTTCTAGGTTTTGCCAAAAACATTCAGTACTTC.